Included here is one T cell receptor (beta chain) sequence, with context. It has no known antigen specificity. The germline V gene specifies LGHNA as CDR1 and YNFKEQ as CDR2. The CDR3, from cysteine to phenylalanine, totals 16 residues. CDR3 DNA is the only sequence kept; it has 48 bases, read in frame from the first base. Germline trimming amounts to 0 bases on V and 5 bases on J, with 5 as the count of junction bases outside the gene matches. To prepare the library, the immunoSEQ multiplex PCR assay was applied. The multiplex PCR relied on a mix of 60 forward primers for TCR Vbeta segments and 13 reverse primers for TCR Jbeta segments. Amplification of the CDR3 region of rearranged TCR beta genes was performed with a multiplex PCR assay on genomic DNA. Amplified TCR beta libraries were sequenced as 87-base-pair reads on the Illumina HiSeq System. The paper's data handling went like this. Across the 640 or so repertoires, a later analysis counted around 80 million unique TCR beta chains, roughly 11 million of which were shared by at least two donors. Raw reads were error-corrected and collapsed into unique sequences by a nearest-neighbor algorithm in which closely related sequences were merged to remove PCR and sequencing errors. To assign V, D and J gene segments, CDR3 sequences were aligned to IMGT reference sequences. For a sequence to be retained, a match of at least six nucleotides was required to both a V gene segment and a J gene segment. A rearrangement counted as productive if the CDR3 had no stop codons and remained in frame with V and J, and every other rearrangement counted as non-productive. CDR3 was defined according to IMGT convention as the region running from the second conserved V-encoded cysteine to the conserved J-encoded phenylalanine. Sequences without an unambiguous match to a single V gene segment were excluded from the earlier analysis of a few hundred of the donors. In an earlier analysis of several hundred of the donors, V segments were called functional above 56.7% productive rearrangements and were called segregating when the between-donor standard deviation exceeded 5%. To diagnose cytomegalovirus status from the catalog of TCR beta chain sequences, a statistical classification framework was built. In a later analysis, TCR nucleotide sequences were compared against IMGT/GENE-DB human TR gene sequences so that V and J genes could be assigned. In a later analysis, CDR3 sequences and most-parsimonious VDJ recombination scenarios were assigned using the TCRdist pipeline. In a later analysis, each TCR beta chain was defined by its CDR3 amino acid sequence together with its V-gene family, and reads lacking a unique V-gene family were excluded. In a later analysis, approximately 640 highly shared, low-generation-probability nucleotide sequences were removed to address suspected cross-contamination and a sequencing artifact. For each public chain, a later analysis derived a clonal expansion index from normalized ranks of inferred template counts within each repertoire. Generation probabilities in a later analysis came from a VDJ recombination model fitted to out-of-frame rearrangements, and those results were checked against IGoR. In a later analysis, hypergeometric tests were used to score TCR-TCR, TCR-HLA and TCR-CMV co-occurrence, with a repertoire-size bias correction applied to TCR pairs. False discovery rates were estimated in a later analysis by permuting HLA or CMV assignments 20 times. In a later analysis, co-occurring TCRs were grouped using DBSCAN, with TCRdist sequence similarity added in when clustering inside HLA-allele-positive subsets. For co-occurrence clustering, repertoires with fewer than 30,000 or more than 120,000 public chains were excluded, along with roughly five repertoires with anomalous nucleotide sharing. What TCRdb holds here is the immuneACCESS table cut down to in-frame rearrangements. Part of the clones is not present; checked against another copy, under half of the missing clones reflect an unresolved V gene, and the others are unexplained. The V and J calls and clone size are taken from that table; D and trimming were inferred from the DNA. The sample table includes roughly 100,000 clones. The ten largest clones represent about 3.2% of the sample.

The cohort consisted of hundreds of healthy bone marrow donors. At the time of sampling, every cohort member was nominally healthy, though immune exposures that went unrecorded were likely present. The donor tested CMV seronegative and was one of the 352 seronegative cohort members. Every donor gave a peripheral blood sample, and the peripheral blood mononuclear cells from that sample were used for TCR beta sequencing. The Qiagen DNeasy Blood Extraction Kit was used to extract genomic DNA from the blood cell samples. This record comes from a study of cytomegalovirus exposure and HLA in healthy donors (dated by TCRdb to 2015 to 2018). Study-wide context: An earlier analysis of 587 of the donors reported around 280 Gb of sequence data and 117 million unique TCR beta sequences obtained from around 180 million T cells. The T cell repertoires of some 670 subjects were profiled by immunosequencing and related to cytomegalovirus serostatus. In the later analysis, no new phenotypic data were used to find candidate immune exposures; instead, reliance was placed on TCR beta sequences and their occurrence across donors. An early release that covered some 640 HLA-typed donors contained approximately 290 gigabases of sequencing data and 70 million to 100 million unique TCR sequences. Among about 410 genotyped donors of the cohort, an average of approximately 220,000 unique TCR beta nucleotide sequences was sequenced per donor, of which about 19% were non-productive. Typing coverage differed by locus: A, B, C, DRB1 and DQB1 were typed in roughly 620-640 donors, DQA1 in 500 to 550, DPA1 in around 580, and DPB1 in roughly 470. Every discovery cohort repertoire had been produced on one sequencing platform. In a later analysis, previously published TCR beta repertoires from several hundred donors were re-analyzed and high-resolution HLA genotyping was added so that TCR occurrence patterns could be studied. In addition to the first cohort of several hundred subjects, a separate validation cohort of approximately 120 different subjects was used. Donor age, sex, ethnicity and CMV serostatus were compiled alongside the repertoire data. To predict cytomegalovirus infection status, the study brought together high-throughput TCR immunosequencing, statistical association of individual TCRs with disease status, and machine learning. Of the roughly 400 genotyped donors, less than 90% were placed in the genetic ancestry cluster associated with self-reported Caucasian donors. Genome-wide SNP genotypes for about three fifths of the 666 donors were used in a later genetic analysis, which treated that subset as a discovery cohort. Class I and class II HLA loci were covered by the typing at four-digit resolution. The study was designed to test whether signatures of past pathogen exposure could be identified by cataloging public T cell receptors. Five DR-DQ haplotypes were handled as single units for association and clustering because linkage in the cohort was strong. To decide whether each TCR beta V gene segment behaved as functional or pseudogenic, an earlier analysis of nearly 600 of the donors relied on high-throughput TCR beta sequencing.

Results the study describes overall, beyond this receptor: When HLA alleles, especially DR and DQ, strongly co-occurred, attributing TCR associations to individual alleles was difficult. Correlated functional status among segregating V segments might reflect linkage disequilibrium, but an unknown experimental factor could not be ruled out. Compared with the approximately 710-donor mean, donors in an Asian-associated ancestry cluster had fewer N-insertions in productive TCRs, according to a later genetic analysis. Sequencing depth was assumed to be roughly uniform across donors in the presence/absence analyses, though that assumption may not hold. Compared with equally common non-associated chains, HLA-associated TCR beta chains in a later analysis were more clonally expanded and had lower generation probabilities. In an earlier analysis of several hundred of the donors, most TCR beta V segments were observed in productive rearrangements about 87% or about 30% of the time, broadly matching IMGT annotations. The cohort was sequenced for TCR beta chains only, and without alpha or paired-chain data the features that could be detected were limited. According to the authors, the approach could potentially be generalized to other disease states and immunological phenotypes. V-gene and J-gene trimming of TCR beta chains was associated with a missense DCLRE1C variant in a later genetic analysis, and the association was replicated in an independent cohort. In a later analysis, 16,951 TCR beta sequences were associated with specific HLA alleles at a false discovery rate of 0.05. A further reported finding was that TCR beta sequences accurately predicted the HLA-A and HLA-B alleles for most subjects in the first cohort. Three of the identified cytomegalovirus-associated TCR beta chains were confirmed in vitro to be specific for cytomegalovirus antigens. The sequencing pipeline was judged likely to have produced a cluster of highly shared sequence variants as a technical artifact. Cytomegalovirus status was reported to be diagnosed by the classifier with high specificity and sensitivity in both the original and validation cohorts. In a later analysis, several top co-occurrence clusters were reported to appear linked to parvovirus B19, influenza, CMV and Epstein-Barr virus. While some public TCRs were present in many individuals, most TCR sequences turned up only very rarely across donors. Most CMV-associated TCR beta chains appeared to be HLA-restricted in a later analysis, and the HLA associations seemed to be driven largely by CMV exposure. Because HLA typing was missing for some donors at each locus, association tests included only the typed subset. A total of around 150 TCR beta chains were listed by the study as associated with cytomegalovirus. Approximately 16 rarely observed V segments, including chromosome 9 orphons, were excluded from the earlier analysis of some 590 of the donors because counts were too low. For the cohort, immune exposure information was limited to CMV serostatus. Because the 87-base-pair reads could not distinguish some IMGT-functional V segments, including TRBV6-2 and TRBV6-3, those segments were excluded. A later analysis found that TCR association rates varied across HLA loci, with DRB1 alleles showing the most associated TCRs and HLA-C alleles the fewest.

The sequenced material came from PBMCs. This TCR derives from a man in his forties in good health and CMV-seronegative. The chain is assembled from TRBV4-2 and TRBJ2-3; TRBD2 lines up with 10 middle nucleotides. The nucleotides are TGTGCCAGCAGCCAAGATATAGCGGGGGGCCAAGATACGCAGTATTTT. Its amino acids are CASSQDIAGGQDTQYF.